Included here is one T cell receptor (beta chain) sequence, with context. This entry belongs to a study of T cells in Graves' hyperthyroidism and ophthalmopathy. In germline, CDR1 is SGHTA, CDR2 FQGNSA. Trimming shortened V by 5 bases and J by 8 bases, and 9 bases separated the two germline ends. This CDR3 region has 12 residues. Every diagnosis used clinical symptoms, serum thyroxine and TRAb, thyroid ultrasound and orbital computed tomography. RNA transcripts gave rise to amplified TCR beta CDR3 regions. RT-PCR in the first round (using the HTBI primer set) targeted the TCR CDR3. TCRdb passed the multiplex PCR reads through MiXCR, listing each CDR3 protein once. The sample yields 500,000 to 650,000 distinct CDR3 sequences, nearly 20% seen once.

What was sequenced was blood. The chain joins TRBV7-2 to TRBJ1-4; D gene ambiguous. The receptor was derived from a man aged 35 to 55 with Graves' ophthalmopathy. The CDR3 sequence is CASSLNGEKLFF. The DNA for the CDR3 is TGTGCCAGCAGCCTTAATGGAGAAAAACTGTTTTTT.